The present TCR beta chain was sequenced within a study of T cells after yellow fever vaccination. 5'RACE template switching added a universal primer site and UMIs to TCR cDNA. Using its own MiXCR run on the 5' RACE reads, TCRdb lists one record per CDR3 protein. The sample lists hundreds of thousands of distinct CDR3 sequences; 15% to 20% were seen once. Broader study findings: The appearance of a small share of clonotypes in both CD4 and CD8 compartments was observed. The booster saw the reappearance of most primary-vaccination clones (around 96% CD4, almost 90% CD8). Researchers report a weaker secondary response that nonetheless peaked faster, day 5 versus 15.

Of note for this clonotype: Its antigen remains unknown.

Trimming cost V 2 bases and J 10 bases, with 24 bases left between them. The CDR3 loop spans 17 amino acids. V usage is TRBV12-3 or TRBV12-4 and J usage is TRBJ2-1; D is ambiguous. The sample was PBMCs, taken 15 days after the yellow fever booster vaccination. This sequence originates from a man aged 25-45 years who received the YFV17D yellow fever vaccine. CDR3 coding DNA: TGTGCCAGCAGTTTAATACGTATGGCCCTCGTATCCTACGAGCAGTTCTTC. Amino acid sequence: CASSLIRMALVSYEQFF.